This T cell receptor (beta chain) was captured by sequencing in a study of shared clonotypes between healthy human individuals. Turning to the study itself: The study enrolled a couple of women and a few men aged 18 to 49.

On this clone: Antigen specificity is unknown.

Produced via immunoSEQ multiplex PCR; TCRdb's table is partial and in-frame only. Among some 2 million clones listed, about 94% were seen once. Study results and caveats: The sole specimen, blood, was sampled, and tissue repertoires likely differ. Rarefaction indicated that sorted-subset sequencing remained incomplete although depth was large.

Terminally differentiated effector memory CD45RA+ cells were excluded from the naive CD8 cells, which were CD45RO-negative and positively selected for CCR7. CDR1 and CDR2 (germline): MNHEY, SVGAGI. V shed 4 bases and J shed 0 bases, with 15 bases lying between them. This CDR3 is 16 amino acids long. This TCR came from a man younger than 35 in good health. The specimen sequenced was naive CD8+ T cells sorted from blood. The chain carries TRBV6-5 and TRBJ1-1; maybe TRBD1 (6 bases). CDR3 coding DNA: TGTGCCAGCAGTTCCCTGACAGGATACATGAACACTGAAGCTTTCTTT. Translation: CASSSLTGYMNTEAFF.